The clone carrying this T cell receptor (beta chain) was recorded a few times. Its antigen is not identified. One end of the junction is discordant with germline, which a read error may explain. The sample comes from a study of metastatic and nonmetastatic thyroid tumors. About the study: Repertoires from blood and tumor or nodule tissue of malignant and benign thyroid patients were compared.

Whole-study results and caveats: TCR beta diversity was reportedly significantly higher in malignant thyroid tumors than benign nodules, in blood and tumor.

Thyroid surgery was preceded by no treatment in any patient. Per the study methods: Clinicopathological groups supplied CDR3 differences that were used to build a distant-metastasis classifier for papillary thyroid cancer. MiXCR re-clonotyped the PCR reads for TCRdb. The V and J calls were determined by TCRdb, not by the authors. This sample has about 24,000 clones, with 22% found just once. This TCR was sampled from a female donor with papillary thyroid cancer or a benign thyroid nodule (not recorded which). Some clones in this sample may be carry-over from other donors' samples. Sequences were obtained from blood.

In nucleotides, the CDR3 is TGTGCCAGCAGGGCCGGGACCCACGATACCTACGATCAGTACTTC. It translates to CASRAGTHDTYDQYF. V is TRBV6-1 and J is TRBJ2-7; D is perhaps TRBD1 or TRBD2 (5 bases each). The CDR3 contains 15 residues. Germline assignment: CDR1 MNHNS and CDR2 SASEGT.